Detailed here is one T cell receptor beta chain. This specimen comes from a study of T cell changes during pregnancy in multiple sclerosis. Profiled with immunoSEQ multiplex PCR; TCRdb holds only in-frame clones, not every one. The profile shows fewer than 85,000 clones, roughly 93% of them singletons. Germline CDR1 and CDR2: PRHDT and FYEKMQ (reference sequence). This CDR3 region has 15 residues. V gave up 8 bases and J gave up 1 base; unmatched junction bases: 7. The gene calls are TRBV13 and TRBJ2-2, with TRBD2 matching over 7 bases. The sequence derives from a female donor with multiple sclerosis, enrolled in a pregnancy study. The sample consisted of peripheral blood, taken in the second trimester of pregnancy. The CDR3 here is CASGGGGRNTGELFF. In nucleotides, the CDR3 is TGTGCCAGCGGGGGGGGTGGCCGGAACACCGGGGAGCTGTTTTTT.